The 22 T cell receptor beta chains below come from one sample, sequenced in a study of OX40 agonist ivuxolimab in advanced cancers. Library method: the immunoSEQ multiplex PCR assay. In its TCRdb copy, this immuneACCESS table keeps in-frame sequences only and misses some clones. Where compared with another copy, unresolved V genes explain less than half of these, and the others have no known cause. Present in this sample are fewer than 100,000 clones, approximately 89% of which were seen just once. The ten most abundant clones make up about 0.2% of the sample. Sequences were derived from CD4+ or CD8+ T cells sorted from blood, sampled in a trial of the OX40 agonist ivuxolimab. These receptors were taken from an adult with an advanced solid tumor such as melanoma, head and neck, liver or kidney cancer.

The chain uses TRBV9 and TRBJ1-5; 9 bases map to TRBD1. The ends lost 3 bases at V and 7 bases at J; junction bases unmatched: 8. CDR1 is SGDLS and CDR2 is YYNGEE in the germline V gene. The CDR3 is made up of 15 amino acids. As DNA, the CDR3 is TGTGCCAGCAGCGCCGGACAGGGGTCGAGGCAGCCCCAGCATTTT. It codes for CASSAGQGSRQPQHF.

The chain is built from TRBV28 and TRBJ2-1; tentatively, D is TRBD2 (5 bases). This CDR3 has 11 residues. V was pared by 10 bases and J by 3 bases, with 7 bases between. CDR1 and CDR2 (germline): MDHEN, SYDVKM. The CDR3 is CATRDYNEQFF. As DNA, the CDR3 is TGTGCCACCCGGGACTACAATGAGCAGTTCTTC. The whole variable domain, filled in from reference TRBV28 and TRBJ2-1, reads DVKVTQSSRYLVKRTGEKVFLECVQDMDHENMFWYRQDPGLGLRLIYFSYDVKMKEKGDIPEGYSVSREKKERFSLILESASTNQTSMYLCATRDYNEQFFGPGTRLTVL.

V is TRBV5-4 and J is TRBJ2-1; D is ambiguous. CDR1 and CDR2 (germline): SGHNT, YYREEE (reference sequence). Trimming left V 0 bases short and J 8 bases short, with 18 bases between. This CDR3 spans 16 amino acids. The CDR3 reads CASSLGSVKDFYEQFF. The CDR3 DNA sequence: TGTGCCAGCAGCTTGGGGTCAGTTAAGGATTTCTATGAGCAGTTCTTC. Based on the CDR3 plus reference TRBV5-4 and TRBJ2-1, the full variable domain is ETGVTQSPTHLIKTRGQQVTLRCSSQSGHNTVSWYQQALGQGPQFIFQYYREEENGRGNFPPRFSGLQFPNYSSELNVNALELDDSALYLCASSLGSVKDFYEQFFGPGTRLTVL.

The V call is TRBV27, the J call TRBJ1-4; 8 positions agree with TRBD1. The CDR3 runs 16 residues. Germline CDR1 MNHEY, CDR2 SMNVEV (reference sequence). The junction had 7 bases not matched to a gene; V was cut back by 5 bases and J by 2 bases. CDR3 amino acids: CASSRDRWTTNEKLFF. CDR3 DNA: TGTGCCAGCAGTAGGGACAGGTGGACGACTAATGAAAAACTGTTTTTT.

The chain joins TRBV7-2 to TRBJ2-7; D is perhaps TRBD2 (6 bases). The CDR3 contains 16 residues. Germline V gives CDR1 SGHTA, CDR2 FQGNSA. V lost 2 bases to trimming and J lost 2 bases, with 16 bases between them. This CDR3 is CASSLLGGTSPYEQYF. The DNA of the CDR3 is TGTGCCAGCAGCTTATTAGGCGGGACGAGTCCCTACGAGCAGTACTTC.

This rearrangement joins TRBV4-2 to TRBJ2-3; the D call may be TRBD1 or TRBD2 (6 bases each). This CDR3 comprises 16 residues. CDR1 is LGHNA and CDR2 is YNFKEQ in the germline V gene. Between the trimmed V and J ends, which lost 3 bases and 6 bases, there was a span of 19 bases. The DNA for the CDR3 is TGTGCCAGCAGCCAGTCCGGGGGCCCCAGACTCGATACGCAGTATTTT. This sequence encodes CASSQSGGPRLDTQYF.

This chain connects TRBV4-2 to TRBJ2-7, with 10 bases lining up with TRBD1. Germline V gene sequence: CDR1 LGHNA, CDR2 YNFKEQ. The CDR3 runs to 16 residues. With V trimmed by 0 bases and J by 5 bases, 7 bases remained unmatched. CDR3 loop: CASSQERDRGLNEQYF. The DNA of the CDR3 is TGTGCCAGCAGCCAAGAGCGGGACAGGGGATTAAACGAGCAGTACTTC.

This sequence joins TRBV4-2 and TRBJ2-1; TRBD1 matches 9 bases. CDR1 and CDR2 from the germline V gene are LGHNA and YNFKEQ. The CDR3 has 19 amino acids. Trimming took 4 bases from V and 7 from J; bases not matched to a gene: 20. CDR3 residues: CASSLRADRDRVFSNEQFF. The CDR3 coding sequence is TGTGCCAGCAGCCTTCGCGCGGACCGGGACAGGGTTTTTTCTAATGAGCAGTTCTTC.

V and J are TRBV18 and TRBJ2-7; 11 bases match TRBD2. CDR1 is KGHSH and CDR2 is LQKENI in the germline V gene. Trimming removed 8 bases from V and 4 bases from J; junction bases left unmatched: 7. The CDR3 runs 14 residues. In nucleotides, the CDR3 is TGTGCCAGCCAGCCTACTAGCGGGAGTTACGAGCAGTACTTC. This sequence encodes CASQPTSGSYEQYF.

The rearrangement uses TRBV2 and TRBJ2-3, with D possibly TRBD1 on 5 matching bases. Germline-derived CDR1 and CDR2 are SNHLY and FYNNEI. Trimming took 4 bases from V and 7 from J, leaving 9 bases between them. The CDR3 consists of 12 residues. The CDR3 nucleotides are TGTGCCAGCAGTGTAGGGGTGAATACGCAGTATTTT. Translating it yields CASSVGVNTQYF.

The chain has TRBV7-7 and TRBJ2-7; 9 positions match TRBD2. CDR3 length equals 17 residues. In germline, CDR1 is SSHAT, CDR2 FNYEAQ (reference sequence). The CDR3 reads CASSTRAGGGPSYEQYV. The CDR3 region has the DNA TGTGCTAGCAGCACCCGAGCGGGGGGCGGACCTTCCTACGAGCAGTACGTC.

V gene TRBV6-9 combines with J gene TRBJ2-7; 8 positions match TRBD1. The CDR3 runs 15 residues. The trim removed 1 base at V and 3 bases at J, leaving 5 bases unmatched. The germline V gene has CDR1 MNHGY and CDR2 SVAAGI. The CDR3 DNA follows: TGTGCCAGCAGTTATTGGGACAGGAGTATCTACGAGCAGTACTTC. Protein: CASSYWDRSIYEQYF.

The count of this clone is one. The V gene is TRBV11-1, the J gene TRBJ2-5; 8 bases agree with TRBD2. CDR3 length: 15 residues. Germline values: CDR1 SGHAT, CDR2 FQDESV (reference sequence). The V gene end was trimmed by 2 bases and the J gene end by 7 bases; junction bases not matched to a gene: 9. CDR3 residues: CASSLSGTSRGTQYF. CDR3 sequence (DNA): TGTGCCAGCAGCTTATCAGGGACTAGTAGAGGGACCCAGTACTTC.

The chain carries TRBV11-2 and TRBJ2-5, with 12 bases aligning to TRBD2. This CDR3 region has 18 residues. Looked up from germline, CDR1 is SGHAT and CDR2 is FQNNGV. Trimming removed 1 base from V and 2 bases from J; junction bases left unmatched: 8. The CDR3 sequence is CASSLGFLAGGQQETQYF. The CDR3 DNA is TGTGCCAGCAGCTTAGGATTTCTAGCGGGGGGGCAACAAGAGACCCAGTACTTC.

The chain has TRBV30 and TRBJ1-5; maybe TRBD1 (5 bases). Germline CDR1 reads GTSNPN; CDR2 reads SVGIG (reference sequence). This CDR3 contains 13 residues. Trimming shortened V by 6 bases and J by 3 bases, and 12 bases separated the two germline ends. CDR3 coding DNA: TGTGCCTGCGGACGGGACCACAATCAGCCCCAGCATTTT. It encodes CACGRDHNQPQHF. The whole variable domain, filled in from reference TRBV30 and TRBJ1-5, reads SQTIHQWPATLVQPVGSPLSLECTVEGTSNPNLYWYRQAAGRGLQLLFYSVGIGQISSEVPQNLSASRPQDRQFILSSKKLLLSDSGFYLCACGRDHNQPQHFGDGTRLSIL.

This chain links TRBV9 with TRBJ2-7, with a weak D call TRBD1 (6 bases). Germline lookup yields CDR1 SGDLS and CDR2 YYNGEE. V was cut by 3 bases and J by 6 bases, with 16 bases left in between. The CDR3 extends over 14 amino acids. The CDR3 DNA reads as TGTGCCAGCAGCGCCGGCAGGCTAGGGGGCGAGCAGTACTTC. Its translation: CASSAGRLGGEQYF.

Here the CDR3 reads CASSWGRRDNEQFF. DNA for the CDR3: TGTGCCAGCAGTTGGGGGAGAAGGGACAATGAGCAGTTCTTC. The chain couples TRBV2 to TRBJ2-1; D possibly matches TRBD1 or TRBD2 (5 bases each). This CDR3 spans 14 amino acids. V lost 5 bases and J lost 5, with 13 bases in between. In germline, CDR1 is SNHLY, CDR2 FYNNEI.

This chain joins TRBV18 and TRBJ1-1, with D hard to call. The CDR3 has 11 residues. Germline loops: CDR1 KGHSH, CDR2 LQKENI. V lost 7 bases and J 6 bases, leaving 9 bases between the germline ends. DNA for the CDR3: TGTGCCAGCTTGATGGAGGCTGAAGCTTTCTTT. Translated, it gives CASLMEAEAFF.

The V call is TRBV29-1, the J call TRBJ1-3; no definite D call. CDR3 size: 12 residues. Germline lookup yields CDR1 SQVTM and CDR2 ANQGSEA. The CDR3 DNA reads as TGCGGTTTCAGAGGTGGTGGAAACACCATATATTTT. Its translation is CGFRGGGNTIYF.

This clone was recorded once. Other DNA sequences from this sample encode an identical CDR3 as well. The V and J genes are TRBV9 and TRBJ1-1; TRBD1 is a possible D gene (6 bases). CDR1 and CDR2 (germline): SGDLS, YYNGEE. This CDR3 spans 13 amino acids. Trimming removed 2 bases at V and 4 bases at J, with 9 bases between. CDR3 nucleotides: TGTGCCAGCAGCGTCCAAGGGGGCACTGAAGCTTTCTTT. Amino acid sequence: CASSVQGGTEAFF.

The J gene is TRBJ1-2, the V gene TRBV6-6, with 7 bases that match TRBD1. This CDR3 has 13 residues. Germline-derived CDR1 and CDR2 are MNHNY and SVGAGI (reference sequence). V was pared by 5 bases and J by 7 bases, with 7 bases of the junction left unmatched. Here the CDR3 DNA reads TGTGCCAGCAGTCCCGACAGGGATAGTGGCTACACCTTC. It encodes CASSPDRDSGYTF.

This clone was picked up one time. V and J are TRBV7-2 and TRBJ1-2; D may be TRBD1 (5 bases). The CDR3 runs 15 residues. Germline V gene data show CDR1 as SGHTA and CDR2 as FQGNSA. Trimming took 6 bases from V and 7 from J, leaving 21 bases between them. Here the CDR3 reads CASSQESTVSVGYTF. For the CDR3, the DNA is TGTGCCAGCAGTCAGGAGTCGACAGTATCCGTTGGCTACACCTTC.